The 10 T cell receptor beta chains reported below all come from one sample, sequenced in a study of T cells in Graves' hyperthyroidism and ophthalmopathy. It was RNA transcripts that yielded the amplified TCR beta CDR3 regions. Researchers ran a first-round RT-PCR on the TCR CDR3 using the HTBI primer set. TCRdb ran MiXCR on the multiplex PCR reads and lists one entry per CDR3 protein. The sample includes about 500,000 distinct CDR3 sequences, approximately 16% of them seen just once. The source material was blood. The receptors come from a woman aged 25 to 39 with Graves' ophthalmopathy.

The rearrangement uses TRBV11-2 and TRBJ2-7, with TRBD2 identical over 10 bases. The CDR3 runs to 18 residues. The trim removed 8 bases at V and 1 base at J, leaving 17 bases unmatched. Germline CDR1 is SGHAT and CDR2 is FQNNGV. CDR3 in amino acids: CASSPRTSGTSNSYEQYF. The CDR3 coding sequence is TGTGCCAGCTCACCACGAACTAGCGGGACCTCCAATTCCTACGAGCAGTACTTC.

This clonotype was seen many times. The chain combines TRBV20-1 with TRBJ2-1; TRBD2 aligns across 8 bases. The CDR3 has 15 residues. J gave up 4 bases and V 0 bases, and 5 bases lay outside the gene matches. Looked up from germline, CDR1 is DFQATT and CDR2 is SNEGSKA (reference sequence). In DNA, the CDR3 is TGCAGTGCTAGAGATCGGGGGGGGACATACAATGAGCAGTTCTTC. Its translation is CSARDRGGTYNEQFF.

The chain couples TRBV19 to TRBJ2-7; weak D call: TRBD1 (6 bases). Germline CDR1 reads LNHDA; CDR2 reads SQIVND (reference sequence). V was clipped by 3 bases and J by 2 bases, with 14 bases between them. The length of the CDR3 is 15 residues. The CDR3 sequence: CASSMDRQAAYEQYF. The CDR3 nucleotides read TGTGCCAGTAGTATGGATCGACAGGCTGCCTACGAGCAGTACTTC.

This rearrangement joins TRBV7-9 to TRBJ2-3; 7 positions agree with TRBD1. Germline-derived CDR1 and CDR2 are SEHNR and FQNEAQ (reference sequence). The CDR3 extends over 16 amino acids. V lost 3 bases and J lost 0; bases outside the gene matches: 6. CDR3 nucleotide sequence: TGTGCCAGCAGCTTCCCCGGGACAGTCAGCACAGATACGCAGTATTTT. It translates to CASSFPGTVSTDTQYF.

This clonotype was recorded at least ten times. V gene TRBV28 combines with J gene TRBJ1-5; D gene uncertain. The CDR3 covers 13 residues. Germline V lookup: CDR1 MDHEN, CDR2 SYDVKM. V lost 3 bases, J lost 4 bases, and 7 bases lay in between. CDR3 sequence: CASSFIENQPQHF. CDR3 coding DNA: TGTGCCAGCAGTTTTATCGAGAATCAGCCCCAGCATTTT.

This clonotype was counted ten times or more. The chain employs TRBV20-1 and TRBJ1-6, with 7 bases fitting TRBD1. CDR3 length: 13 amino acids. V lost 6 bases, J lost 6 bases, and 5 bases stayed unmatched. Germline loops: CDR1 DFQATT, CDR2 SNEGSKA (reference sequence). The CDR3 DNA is TGCAGTGCAAACAGGGGCCCTAATTCACCCCTCCACTTT. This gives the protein CSANRGPNSPLHF.

The CDR3 DNA is TGCAGTGGAGGCCTGGGTACGGGCCATTATACGCAGTATTTT. It yields the protein CSGGLGTGHYTQYF. The V and J genes are TRBV20-1 and TRBJ2-3; D call uncertain. The CDR3 is 14 amino acids. V lost 7 bases to trimming and J lost 7 bases, with 21 bases between them. Germline values: CDR1 DFQATT, CDR2 SNEGSKA (reference sequence).

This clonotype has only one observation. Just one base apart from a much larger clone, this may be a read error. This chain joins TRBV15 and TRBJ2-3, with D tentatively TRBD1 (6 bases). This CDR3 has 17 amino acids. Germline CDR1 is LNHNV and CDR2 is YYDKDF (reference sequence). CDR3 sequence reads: CVTSRDPSWDNTDTQYF. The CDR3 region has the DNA TGTGTCACCAGCAGAGACCCAAGCTGGGACAACACAGATACGCAGTATTTT. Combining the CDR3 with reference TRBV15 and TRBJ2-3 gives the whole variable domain DAMVIQNPRYQVTQFGKPVTLSCSQTLNHNVMYWYQQKSSQAPKLLFHYYDKDFNNEADTPDNFQSRRPNTSFCFLDIRSPGLGDTAMYLCVTSRDPSWDNTDTQYFGPGTRLTVL.

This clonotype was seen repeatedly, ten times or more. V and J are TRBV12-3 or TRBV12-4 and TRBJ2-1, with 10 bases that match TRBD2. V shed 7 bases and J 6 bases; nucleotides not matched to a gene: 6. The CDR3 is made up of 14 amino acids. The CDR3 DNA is TGTGCCAGCATTCTAGCGGGAGTCGGCAATGAGCAGTTCTTC. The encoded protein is CASILAGVGNEQFF.

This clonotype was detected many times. The CDR3 region has the DNA TGTGCCAGCAGTTATGAGGTAGCTTACAATGAGCAGTTCTTC. This encodes CASSYEVAYNEQFF. The chain employs TRBV6-2 or TRBV6-3 and TRBJ2-1; no reliable D call. This CDR3 spans 14 amino acids. V gave up 3 bases and J gave up 4 bases, with 10 bases separating them. Germline CDR1 is MNHEY and CDR2 is SVGEGT.